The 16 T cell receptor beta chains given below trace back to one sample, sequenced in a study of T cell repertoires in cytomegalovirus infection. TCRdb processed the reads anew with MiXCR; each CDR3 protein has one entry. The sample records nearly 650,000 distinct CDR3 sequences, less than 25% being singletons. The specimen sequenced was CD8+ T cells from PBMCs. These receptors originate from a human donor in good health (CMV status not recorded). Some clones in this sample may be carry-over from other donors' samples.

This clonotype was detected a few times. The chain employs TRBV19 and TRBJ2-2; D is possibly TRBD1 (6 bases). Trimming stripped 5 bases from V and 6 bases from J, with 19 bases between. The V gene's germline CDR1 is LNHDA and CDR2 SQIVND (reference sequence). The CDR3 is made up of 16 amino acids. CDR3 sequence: CASSHDRTTSAGELFF. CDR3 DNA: TGTGCCAGTAGTCACGACAGGACAACAAGTGCCGGGGAGCTGTTTTTT.

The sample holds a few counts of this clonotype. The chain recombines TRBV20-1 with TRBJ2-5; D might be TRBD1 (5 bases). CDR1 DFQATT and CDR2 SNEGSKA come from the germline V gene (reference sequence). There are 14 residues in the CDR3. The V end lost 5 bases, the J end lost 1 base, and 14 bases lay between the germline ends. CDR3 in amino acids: CSAFLQALQETQYF. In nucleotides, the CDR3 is TGCAGTGCTTTCCTACAGGCGCTCCAAGAGACCCAGTACTTC.

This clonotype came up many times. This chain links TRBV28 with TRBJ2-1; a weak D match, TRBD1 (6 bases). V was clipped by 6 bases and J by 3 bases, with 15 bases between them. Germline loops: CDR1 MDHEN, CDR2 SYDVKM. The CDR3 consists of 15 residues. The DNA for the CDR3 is TGTGCCAGCAGCATTAGGGACACCCTCTACAATGAGCAGTTCTTC. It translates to CASSIRDTLYNEQFF.

The CDR3 protein is CASSDPGTSGLGEADTQYF. The CDR3 coding sequence is TGTGCCAGCAGCGACCCCGGGACTAGCGGGCTTGGAGAGGCAGATACGCAGTATTTT. This chain connects TRBV2 to TRBJ2-3; 12 positions match TRBD2. With V trimmed by 6 bases and J by 4 bases, 17 bases remained unmatched. The germline V gene has CDR1 SNHLY and CDR2 FYNNEI. The CDR3 contains 19 residues.

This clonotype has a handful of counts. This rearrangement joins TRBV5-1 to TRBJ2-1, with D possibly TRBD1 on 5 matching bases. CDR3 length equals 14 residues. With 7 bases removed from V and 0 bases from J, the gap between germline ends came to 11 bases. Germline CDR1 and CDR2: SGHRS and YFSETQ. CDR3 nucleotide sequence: TGCGCCAGCGGTTGGACAAGCTCCTACAATGAGCAGTTCTTC. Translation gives CASGWTSSYNEQFF.

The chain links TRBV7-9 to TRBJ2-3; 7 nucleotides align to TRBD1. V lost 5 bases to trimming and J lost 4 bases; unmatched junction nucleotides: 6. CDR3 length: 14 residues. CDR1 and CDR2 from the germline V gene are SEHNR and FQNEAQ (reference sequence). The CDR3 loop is CASSVRQGPDTQYF. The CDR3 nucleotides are TGTGCCAGCAGCGTACGACAGGGACCAGATACGCAGTATTTT.

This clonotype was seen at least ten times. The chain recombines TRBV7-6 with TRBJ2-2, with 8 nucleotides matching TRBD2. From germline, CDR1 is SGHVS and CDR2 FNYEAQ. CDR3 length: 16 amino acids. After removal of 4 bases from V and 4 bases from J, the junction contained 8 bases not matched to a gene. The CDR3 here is CASSSTTSEGTGELFF. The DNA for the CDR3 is TGTGCCAGCAGCTCAACGACTAGCGAGGGCACCGGGGAGCTGTTTTTT.

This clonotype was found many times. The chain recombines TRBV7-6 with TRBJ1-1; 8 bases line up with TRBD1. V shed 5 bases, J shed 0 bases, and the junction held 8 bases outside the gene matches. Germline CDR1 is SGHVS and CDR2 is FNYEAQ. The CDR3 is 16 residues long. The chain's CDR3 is CASSLQRTGMNTEAFF. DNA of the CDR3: TGTGCCAGCAGCCTCCAAAGGACAGGGATGAACACTGAAGCTTTCTTT.

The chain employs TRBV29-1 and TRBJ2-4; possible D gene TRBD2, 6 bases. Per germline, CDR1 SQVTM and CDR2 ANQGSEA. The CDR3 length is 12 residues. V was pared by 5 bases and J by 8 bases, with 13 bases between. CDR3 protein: CSVRQGLDIQYF. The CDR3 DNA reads TGCAGCGTTCGGCAGGGACTTGACATTCAGTACTTC.

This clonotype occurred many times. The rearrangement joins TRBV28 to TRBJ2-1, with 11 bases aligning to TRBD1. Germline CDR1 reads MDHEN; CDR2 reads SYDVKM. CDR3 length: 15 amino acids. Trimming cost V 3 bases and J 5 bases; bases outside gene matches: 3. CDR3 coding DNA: TGTGCCAGCAGTTTGATGGGACAGGGGGACAATGAGCAGTTCTTC. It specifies CASSLMGQGDNEQFF.

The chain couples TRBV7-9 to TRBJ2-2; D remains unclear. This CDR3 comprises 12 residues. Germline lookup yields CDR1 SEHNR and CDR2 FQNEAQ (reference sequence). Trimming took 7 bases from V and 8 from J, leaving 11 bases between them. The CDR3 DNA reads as TGTGCCAGCACCCCTATAAGTGGGGAGCTGTTTTTT. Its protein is CASTPISGELFF.

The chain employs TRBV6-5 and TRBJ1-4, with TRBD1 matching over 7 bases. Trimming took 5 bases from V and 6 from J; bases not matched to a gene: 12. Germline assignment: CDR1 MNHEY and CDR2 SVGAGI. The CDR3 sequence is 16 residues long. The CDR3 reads CASSPYLDREDEKLFF. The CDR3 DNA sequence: TGTGCCAGCAGTCCCTATCTCGACAGGGAGGATGAAAAACTGTTTTTT.

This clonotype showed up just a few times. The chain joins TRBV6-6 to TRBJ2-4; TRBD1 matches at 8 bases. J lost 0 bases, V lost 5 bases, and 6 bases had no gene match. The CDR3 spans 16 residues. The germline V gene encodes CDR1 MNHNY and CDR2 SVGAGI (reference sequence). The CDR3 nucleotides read TGTGCCAGCAGTATGACAGGGGAAGGAGCCAAAAACATTCAGTACTTC. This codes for CASSMTGEGAKNIQYF.

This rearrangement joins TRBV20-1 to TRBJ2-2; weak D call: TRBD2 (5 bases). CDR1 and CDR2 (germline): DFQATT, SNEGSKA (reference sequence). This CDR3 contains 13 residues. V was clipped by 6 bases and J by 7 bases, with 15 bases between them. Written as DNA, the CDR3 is TGCAGTGCCCAGACGCCCGAGGGCGGGGAGCTGTTTTTT. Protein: CSAQTPEGGELFF.

The CDR3 nucleotides are TGTGCCAGCTTAGAACTAGCCACTAACTACAATGAGCAGTTCTTC. This encodes CASLELATNYNEQFF. The chain uses TRBV2 and TRBJ2-1, with TRBD2 as a possible D gene (6 bases). The germline CDR1 and CDR2 sequences are SNHLY and FYNNEI. The germline V and J ends were trimmed by 8 bases and 3 bases, with 17 bases remaining between them. The CDR3 is 15 residues long.

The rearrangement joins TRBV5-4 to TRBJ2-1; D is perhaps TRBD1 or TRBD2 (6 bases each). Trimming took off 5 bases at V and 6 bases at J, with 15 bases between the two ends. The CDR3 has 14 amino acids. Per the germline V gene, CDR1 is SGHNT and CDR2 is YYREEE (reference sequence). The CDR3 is CASSGRGLSNEQFF. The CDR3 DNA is TGTGCCAGCAGTGGACGGGGGCTTTCCAATGAGCAGTTCTTC.